Below are 14 T cell receptor beta chains sequenced from a single sample in a study of T cell changes during pregnancy in multiple sclerosis. The protocol was immunoSEQ multiplex PCR, while the TCRdb copy is restricted to in-frame clones and leaves out a portion. The table lists about 68,000 clones, about 90% of them singletons. Sequencing was performed on peripheral blood, taken in the second trimester of pregnancy. The receptors originated from a female donor in good health, enrolled as a control in a pregnancy study.

The chain joins TRBV20-1 to TRBJ2-7; D perhaps matches TRBD1 (6 bases). CDR3 length: 11 amino acids. Germline CDR1 reads DFQATT; CDR2 reads SNEGSKA (reference sequence). The DNA for the CDR3 is TGCAGCGTTACAGGGTTAAACGAGCAGTACTTC. It translates to CSVTGLNEQYF.

This chain uses TRBV5-1 with TRBJ2-2; TRBD2 aligns across 9 bases. Germline CDR1 and CDR2: SGHRS and YFSETQ. V dropped 5 bases and J dropped 1; count of bases not matched to a gene: 3. The CDR3 consists of 15 residues. CDR3 sequence reads: CASSPAGGNTGELFF. CDR3 in DNA: TGCGCCAGCAGTCCAGCGGGAGGGAACACCGGGGAGCTGTTTTTT.

The CDR3 protein is CASGTGLYEQYF. The DNA of the CDR3 is TGTGCCAGCGGCACAGGGCTCTACGAGCAGTACTTC. The genes are TRBV7-2 and TRBJ2-7; D is possibly TRBD1 (6 bases). The V gene lost 8 bases and the J gene lost 3 bases, with 11 bases spanning the gap. The CDR3 length is 12 residues. CDR1 SGHTA and CDR2 FQGNSA come from the germline V gene.

This clone showed up just once. This rearrangement joins TRBV11-3 to TRBJ2-1; D uncertain. Germline V gene lookup returns CDR1 SGHNT and CDR2 YENEEA. The CDR3 is 15 residues long. The V end lost 0 bases, the J end lost 0 bases, and 6 bases lay between the germline ends. The CDR3 DNA reads as TGTGCCAGCAGCTTAGAAGCGAGCTCCTACAATGAGCAGTTCTTC. Protein sequence: CASSLEASSYNEQFF. Using reference TRBV11-3 and TRBJ2-1 for the parts outside the CDR3, the full variable domain is EAGVVQSPRYKIIEKKQPVAFWCNPISGHNTLYWYLQNLGQGPELLIRYENEEAVDDSQLPKDRFSAERLKGVDSTLKIQPAELGDSAVYLCASSLEASSYNEQFFGPGTRLTVL.

The chain uses TRBV6-4 and TRBJ2-2; 13 bases map to TRBD2. Germline CDR1 MRHNA, CDR2 SNTAGT. V lost 2 bases to trimming and J lost 6 bases; unmatched junction nucleotides: 3. The CDR3 has 16 amino acids. The CDR3 coding sequence is TGTGCCAGCAGTGACACTAGCGGGAGGGCCTCCGGGGAGCTGTTTTTT. Amino acids: CASSDTSGRASGELFF.

The J gene is TRBJ2-7, the V gene TRBV27, with 11 bases lining up with TRBD2. V shed 8 bases and J 3 bases; nucleotides not matched to a gene: 3. This CDR3 region has 13 residues. Germline values: CDR1 MNHEY, CDR2 SMNVEV (reference sequence). The CDR3 DNA reads as TGTGCCAGCGCGACTAGCGGGAACTACGAGCAGTACTTC. Translated, it gives CASATSGNYEQYF.

This sequence joins TRBV4-2 and TRBJ1-1; D is unclear. The germline V gene encodes CDR1 LGHNA and CDR2 YNFKEQ. CDR3 size: 13 residues. Trimming stripped 0 bases from V and 3 bases from J, with 5 bases between. CDR3 loop: CASSQEAHTEAFF. CDR3 DNA sequence: TGTGCCAGCAGCCAAGAAGCTCACACTGAAGCTTTCTTT.

The chain links TRBV9 to TRBJ2-7, with 9 bases fitting TRBD2. The CDR3 consists of 14 residues. V was clipped by 3 bases and J by 2 bases; unmatched bases: 3. CDR1 and CDR2 (germline): SGDLS, YYNGEE. In DNA form, the CDR3 reads TGTGCCAGCAGCGCCCAGCGGGAGGCCTACGAGCAGTACTTC. This encodes CASSAQREAYEQYF.

CDR3 in DNA: TGTGCCAGCAGTTTAATCAGGGAAAGGGCTAATGGCTACACCTTC. Protein: CASSLIRERANGYTF. This sequence joins TRBV28 and TRBJ1-2; the D gene is possibly TRBD1 (5 bases). This CDR3 is built from 15 residues. V lost 2 bases and J 6 bases, leaving 16 bases between the germline ends. CDR1 is MDHEN and CDR2 is SYDVKM in the germline V gene.

This chain uses TRBV7-2 with TRBJ2-7, with 12 bases lining up with TRBD2. This CDR3 region has 15 residues. V shed 5 bases, J shed 5 bases, and the junction held 7 bases outside the gene matches. Germline CDR1 and CDR2: SGHTA and FQGNSA. The CDR3 coding sequence is TGTGCCAGCAGCCCGACTAGCGGGAGTCTTCACGAGCAGTACTTC. This encodes CASSPTSGSLHEQYF.

This chain connects TRBV19 to TRBJ2-2; 7 bases line up with TRBD1. The CDR3 consists of 16 residues. V shed 7 bases, J shed 5 bases, and the junction held 13 bases outside the gene matches. CDR1 is LNHDA, CDR2 SQIVND, per germline (reference sequence). CDR3 coding DNA: TGTGCCAGTAAAGTGACCTACAGGGGTGAGACCGGGGAGCTGTTTTTT. Its translation: CASKVTYRGETGELFF.

The gene calls are TRBV25-1 and TRBJ2-5; the D is unclear. From germline, CDR1 is MGHDK and CDR2 SYGVNS. The CDR3 runs to 13 residues. V lost 2 bases to trimming and J lost 7 bases, with 11 bases between them. The CDR3 loop is CASSEPPRGTQYF. The CDR3 DNA follows: TGTGCCAGCAGTGAACCCCCTAGAGGGACCCAGTACTTC.

J is TRBJ2-6 and V is TRBV5-5, with D tentatively TRBD1 (5 bases). The CDR3 spans 15 residues. V gave up 3 bases and J gave up 4 bases, with 11 bases separating them. Looked up from germline, CDR1 is SGHKS and CDR2 is YYEKEE (reference sequence). The CDR3 DNA follows: TGTGCCAGCAGCTCCAGGGCATCAGGGGCCAACGTCCTGACTTTC. Amino acid sequence: CASSSRASGANVLTF.

The chain uses TRBV7-2 and TRBJ2-5, with TRBD1 matching 11 bases. Germline lookup yields CDR1 SGHTA and CDR2 FQGNSA. The J segment lost 5 bases and the V segment lost 5 bases, leaving 7 bases of the junction unmatched. The CDR3 runs to 15 residues. CDR3: CASSPSDRGLETQYF. The CDR3 DNA reads as TGTGCCAGCAGCCCATCGGACAGGGGGCTGGAGACCCAGTACTTC. The whole variable domain, remainder taken from reference TRBV7-2 and TRBJ2-5, is GAGVSQSPSNKVTEKGKDVELRCDPISGHTALYWYRQSLGQGLEFLIYFQGNSAPDKSGLPSDRFSAERTGGSVSTLTIQRTQQEDSAVYLCASSPSDRGLETQYFGPGTRLLVL.